This T cell receptor (beta chain) was recovered during a study of blood T cell repertoires in COVID-19. Study overall: Some COVID-19 samples were acute and others convalescent; all came from the United States, Italy and Spain. T cells, B-cell-depleted T cells, or PBMCs supplied cDNA or gDNA.

Original handling: Using reference gene primer amplification, nucleated cell counts were estimated. The assay was immunoSEQ multiplex PCR, and TCRdb's table has in-frame clones only and misses some. V, J and clone size are those of that table, while D and trimming were read from the DNA. The repertoire holds some 250,000 clones, with 80% to 90% as singletons. CDR3 size: 16 residues. In germline, CDR1 is SGDLS, CDR2 YYNGEE. Trimming took 4 bases from V and 4 from J; bases not matched to a gene: 6. This clone was counted a single time. The sequence derives from a man in his forties or fifties with active or convalescent COVID-19. The sample taken for sequencing was peripheral blood. The chain joins TRBV9 to TRBJ2-2, with 11 bases aligning to TRBD1. CDR3 region: CASSPRDRGSTGELFF. CDR3 nucleotides: TGTGCCAGCAGCCCTCGGGACAGGGGGTCCACCGGGGAGCTGTTTTTT.